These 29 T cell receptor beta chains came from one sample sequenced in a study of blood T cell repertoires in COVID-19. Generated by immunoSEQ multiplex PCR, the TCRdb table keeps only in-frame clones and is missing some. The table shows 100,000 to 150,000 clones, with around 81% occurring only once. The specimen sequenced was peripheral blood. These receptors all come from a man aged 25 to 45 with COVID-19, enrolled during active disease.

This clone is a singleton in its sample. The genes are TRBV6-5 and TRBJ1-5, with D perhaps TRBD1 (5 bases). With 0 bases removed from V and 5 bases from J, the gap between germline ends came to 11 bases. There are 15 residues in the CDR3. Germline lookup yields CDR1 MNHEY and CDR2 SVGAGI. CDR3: CASSYSSQGDQPQHF. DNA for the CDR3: TGTGCCAGCAGTTACTCGAGCCAGGGTGATCAGCCCCAGCATTTT.

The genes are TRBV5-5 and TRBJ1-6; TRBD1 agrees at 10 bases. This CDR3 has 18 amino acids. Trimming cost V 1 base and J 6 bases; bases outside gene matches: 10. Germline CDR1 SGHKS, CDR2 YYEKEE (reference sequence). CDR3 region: CASSLKDRDRGGNSPLHF. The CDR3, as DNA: TGTGCCAGCAGCTTGAAAGACCGGGACAGGGGTGGTAATTCACCCCTCCACTTT.

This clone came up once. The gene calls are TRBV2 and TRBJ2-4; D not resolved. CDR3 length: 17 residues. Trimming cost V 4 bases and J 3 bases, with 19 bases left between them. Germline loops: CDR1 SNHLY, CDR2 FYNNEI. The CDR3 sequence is CASSVRSYRVGKNIQYF. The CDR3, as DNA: TGTGCCAGCAGTGTCAGAAGTTATCGGGTCGGCAAAAACATTCAGTACTTC. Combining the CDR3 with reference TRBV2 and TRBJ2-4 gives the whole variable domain EPEVTQTPSHQVTQMGQEVILRCVPISNHLYFYWYRQILGQKVEFLVSFYNNEISEKSEIFDDQFSVERPDGSNFTLKIRSTKLEDSAMYFCASSVRSYRVGKNIQYFGAGTRLSVL.

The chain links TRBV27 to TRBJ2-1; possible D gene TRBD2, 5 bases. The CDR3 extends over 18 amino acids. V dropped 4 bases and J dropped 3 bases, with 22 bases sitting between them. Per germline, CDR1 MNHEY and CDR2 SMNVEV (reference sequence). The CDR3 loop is CASSSHIIREVFYNEQFF. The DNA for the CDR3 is TGTGCCAGCAGTTCCCATATAATCCGGGAAGTGTTCTACAATGAGCAGTTCTTC.

The CDR3 nucleotides are TGTGCCATCGATCCAGGGTCGGCGAACACCGGGGAGCTGTTTTTT. It codes for CAIDPGSANTGELFF. The V and J genes are TRBV7-9 and TRBJ2-2; D may be TRBD1 (5 bases). V lost 10 bases to trimming and J lost 0 bases, with 15 bases between them. Germline V gene data show CDR1 as SEHNR and CDR2 as FQNEAQ (reference sequence). CDR3 length: 15 amino acids.

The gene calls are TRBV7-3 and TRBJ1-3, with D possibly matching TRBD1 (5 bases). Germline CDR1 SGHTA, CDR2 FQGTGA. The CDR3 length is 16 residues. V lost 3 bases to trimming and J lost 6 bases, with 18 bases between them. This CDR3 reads CASSFRQGVPLNTIYF. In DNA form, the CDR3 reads TGTGCCAGCAGCTTCCGGCAAGGGGTTCCTCTAAACACCATATATTTT.

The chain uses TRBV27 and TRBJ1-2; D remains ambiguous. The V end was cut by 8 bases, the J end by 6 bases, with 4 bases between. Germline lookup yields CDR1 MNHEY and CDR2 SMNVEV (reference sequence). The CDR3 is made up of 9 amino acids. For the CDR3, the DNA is TGTGCCAGCCGCGATGGCTACACCTTC. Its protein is CASRDGYTF.

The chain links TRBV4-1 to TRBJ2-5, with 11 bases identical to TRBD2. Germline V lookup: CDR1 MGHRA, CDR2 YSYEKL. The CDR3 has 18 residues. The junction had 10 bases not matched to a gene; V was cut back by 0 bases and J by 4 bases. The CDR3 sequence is CASSQDVPLTSGVETQYF. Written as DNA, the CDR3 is TGCGCCAGCAGCCAAGATGTCCCTTTGACTAGCGGGGTAGAGACCCAGTACTTC.

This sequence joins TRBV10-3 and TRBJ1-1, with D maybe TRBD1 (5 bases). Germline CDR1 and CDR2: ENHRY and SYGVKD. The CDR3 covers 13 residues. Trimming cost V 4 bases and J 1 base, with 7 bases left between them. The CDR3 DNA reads TGTGCCATCAGTGTTACAGGGAACACTGAAGCTTTCTTT. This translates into CAISVTGNTEAFF.

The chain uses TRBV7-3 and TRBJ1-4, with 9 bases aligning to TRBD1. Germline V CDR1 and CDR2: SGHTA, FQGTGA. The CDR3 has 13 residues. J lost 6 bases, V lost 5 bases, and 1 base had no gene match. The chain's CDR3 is CASSRDRDEKLFF. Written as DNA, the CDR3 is TGTGCCAGCAGCCGGGACAGGGATGAAAAACTGTTTTTT.

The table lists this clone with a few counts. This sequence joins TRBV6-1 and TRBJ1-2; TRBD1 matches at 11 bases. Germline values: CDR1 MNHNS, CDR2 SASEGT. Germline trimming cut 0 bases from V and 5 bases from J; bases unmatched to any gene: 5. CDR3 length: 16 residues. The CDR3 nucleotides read TGTGCCAGCAGTGAAGCGGGGGACAGGGGGTTTTATGGCTACACCTTC. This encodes CASSEAGDRGFYGYTF.

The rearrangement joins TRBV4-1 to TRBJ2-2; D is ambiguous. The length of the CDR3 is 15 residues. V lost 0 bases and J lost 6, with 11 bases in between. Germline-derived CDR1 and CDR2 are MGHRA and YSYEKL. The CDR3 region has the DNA TGCGCCAGCAGCCAAGATCCCCGAACGGCCGGGGAGCTGTTTTTT. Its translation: CASSQDPRTAGELFF.

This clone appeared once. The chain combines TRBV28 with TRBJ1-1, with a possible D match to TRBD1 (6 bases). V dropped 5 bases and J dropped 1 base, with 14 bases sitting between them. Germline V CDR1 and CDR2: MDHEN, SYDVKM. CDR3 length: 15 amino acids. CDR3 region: CASSPIGTPNTEAFF. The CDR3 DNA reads TGTGCCAGCAGTCCAATCGGGACACCGAACACTGAAGCTTTCTTT.

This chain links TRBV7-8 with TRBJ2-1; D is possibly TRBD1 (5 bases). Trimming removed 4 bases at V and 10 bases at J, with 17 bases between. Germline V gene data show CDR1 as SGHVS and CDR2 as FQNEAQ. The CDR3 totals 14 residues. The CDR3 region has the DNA TGTGCCAGCAGCTCCCGAACTTTCCGACAGGAGCAGTTCTTC. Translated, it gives CASSSRTFRQEQFF.

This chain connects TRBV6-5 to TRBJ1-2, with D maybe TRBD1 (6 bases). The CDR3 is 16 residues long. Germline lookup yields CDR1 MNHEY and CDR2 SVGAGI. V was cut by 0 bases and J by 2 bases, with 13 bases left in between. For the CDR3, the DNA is TGTGCCAGCAGTTACTCTACAGGGAAGGCCAACTATGGCTACACCTTC. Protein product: CASSYSTGKANYGYTF.

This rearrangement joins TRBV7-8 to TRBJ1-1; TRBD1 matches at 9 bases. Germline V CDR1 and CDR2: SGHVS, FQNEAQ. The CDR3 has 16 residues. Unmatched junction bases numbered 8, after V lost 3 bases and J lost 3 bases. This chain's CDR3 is CASSLARWDRDTEAFF. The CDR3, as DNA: TGTGCCAGCAGCTTGGCCCGTTGGGACAGGGACACTGAAGCTTTCTTT.

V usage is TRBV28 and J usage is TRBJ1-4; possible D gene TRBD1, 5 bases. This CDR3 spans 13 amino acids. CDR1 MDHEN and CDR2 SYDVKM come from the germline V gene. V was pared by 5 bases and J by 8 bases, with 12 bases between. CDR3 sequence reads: CASSPGFNEKLFF. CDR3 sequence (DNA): TGTGCCAGCAGTCCAGGGTTTAACGAAAAACTGTTTTTT.

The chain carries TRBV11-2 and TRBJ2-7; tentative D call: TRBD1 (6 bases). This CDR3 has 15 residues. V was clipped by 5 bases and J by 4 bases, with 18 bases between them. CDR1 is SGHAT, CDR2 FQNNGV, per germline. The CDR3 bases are TGTGCCAGCAGCCCCGTCAGGGGTGGAACGTACGAGCAGTACTTC. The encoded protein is CASSPVRGGTYEQYF.

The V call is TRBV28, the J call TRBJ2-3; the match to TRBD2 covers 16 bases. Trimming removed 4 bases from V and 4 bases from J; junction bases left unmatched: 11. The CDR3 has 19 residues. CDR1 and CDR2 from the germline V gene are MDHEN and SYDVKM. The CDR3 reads CASSSKYLGTSGGADTQYF. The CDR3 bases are TGTGCCAGCAGTTCCAAGTACCTTGGGACTAGCGGGGGGGCAGATACGCAGTATTTT. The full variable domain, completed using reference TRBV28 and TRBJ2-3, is DVKVTQSSRYLVKRTGEKVFLECVQDMDHENMFWYRQDPGLGLRLIYFSYDVKMKEKGDIPEGYSVSREKKERFSLILESASTNQTSMYLCASSSKYLGTSGGADTQYFGPGTRLTVL.

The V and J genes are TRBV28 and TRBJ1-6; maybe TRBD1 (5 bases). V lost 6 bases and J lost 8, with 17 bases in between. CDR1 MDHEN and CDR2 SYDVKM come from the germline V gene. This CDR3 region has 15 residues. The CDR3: CASSLAGFVDSPLHF. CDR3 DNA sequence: TGTGCCAGCAGCCTTGCAGGGTTCGTCGATTCACCCCTCCACTTT. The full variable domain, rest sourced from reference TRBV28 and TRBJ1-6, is DVKVTQSSRYLVKRTGEKVFLECVQDMDHENMFWYRQDPGLGLRLIYFSYDVKMKEKGDIPEGYSVSREKKERFSLILESASTNQTSMYLCASSLAGFVDSPLHFGNGTRLTVT.

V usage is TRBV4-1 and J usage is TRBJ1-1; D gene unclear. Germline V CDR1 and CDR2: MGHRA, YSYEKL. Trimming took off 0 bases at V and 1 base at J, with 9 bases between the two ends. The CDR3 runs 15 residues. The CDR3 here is CASSQDAAGNTEAFF. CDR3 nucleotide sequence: TGCGCCAGCAGCCAAGATGCAGCGGGGAACACTGAAGCTTTCTTT.

The chain's CDR3 is CASSYSTGVAGELFF. CDR3 DNA sequence: TGTGCCAGCAGTTACTCGACAGGGGTGGCGGGGGAGCTGTTTTTT. This chain joins TRBV6-2 or TRBV6-3 and TRBJ2-2, with TRBD1 matching 8 bases. V lost 0 bases to trimming and J lost 8 bases; unmatched junction nucleotides: 5. CDR1 and CDR2 (germline): MNHEY, SVGEGT. This CDR3 is built from 15 residues.

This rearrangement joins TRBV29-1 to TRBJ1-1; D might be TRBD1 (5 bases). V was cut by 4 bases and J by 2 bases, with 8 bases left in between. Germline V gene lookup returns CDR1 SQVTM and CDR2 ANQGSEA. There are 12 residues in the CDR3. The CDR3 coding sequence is TGCAGCGTTGTGCAGGGAAACACTGAAGCTTTCTTT. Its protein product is CSVVQGNTEAFF.

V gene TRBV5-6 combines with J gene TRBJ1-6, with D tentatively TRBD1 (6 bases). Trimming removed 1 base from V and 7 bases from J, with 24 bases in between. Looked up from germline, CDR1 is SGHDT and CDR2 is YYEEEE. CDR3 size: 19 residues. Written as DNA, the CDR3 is TGTGCCAGCAGCTTGTTTACAGGGAGGGGCTTCAGCGAGAATTCACCCCTCCACTTT. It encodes CASSLFTGRGFSENSPLHF.

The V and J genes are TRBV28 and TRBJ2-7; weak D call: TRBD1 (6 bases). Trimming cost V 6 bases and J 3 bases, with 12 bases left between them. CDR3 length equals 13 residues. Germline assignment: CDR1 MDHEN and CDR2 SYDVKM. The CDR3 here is CASSPGQNYEQYF. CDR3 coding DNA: TGTGCCAGCAGCCCCGGACAGAACTACGAGCAGTACTTC.

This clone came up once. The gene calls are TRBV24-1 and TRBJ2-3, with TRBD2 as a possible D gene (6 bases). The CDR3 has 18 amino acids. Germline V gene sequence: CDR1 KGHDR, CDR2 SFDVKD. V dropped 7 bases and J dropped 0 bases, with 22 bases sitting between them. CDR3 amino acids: CATRGTGAGNPSTDTQYF. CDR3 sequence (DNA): TGTGCCACCAGGGGGACTGGGGCCGGGAACCCTAGCACAGATACGCAGTATTTT.

The CDR3 DNA reads TGTGCCAGCAGCCACGAACTAGAGGGCGCTTTCTTT. Translation gives CASSHELEGAFF. The chain couples TRBV11-2 to TRBJ1-1, with D unclear. This CDR3 is built from 12 residues. Trimming left V 5 bases short and J 11 bases short, with 15 bases between. Germline values: CDR1 SGHAT, CDR2 FQNNGV.

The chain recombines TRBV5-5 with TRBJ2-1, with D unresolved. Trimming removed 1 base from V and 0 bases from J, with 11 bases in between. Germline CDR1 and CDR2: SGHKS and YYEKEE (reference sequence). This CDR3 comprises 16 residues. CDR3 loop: CASSLITRSSYNEQFF. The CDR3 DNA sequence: TGTGCCAGCAGCTTGATTACGCGGAGCTCCTACAATGAGCAGTTCTTC.

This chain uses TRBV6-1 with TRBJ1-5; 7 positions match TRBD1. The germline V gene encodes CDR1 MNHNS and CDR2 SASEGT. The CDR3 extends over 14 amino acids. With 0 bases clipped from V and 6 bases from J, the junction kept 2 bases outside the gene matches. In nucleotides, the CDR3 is TGTGCCAGCAGTGAAGCAGGGGGCAGTCAGCCCCAGCATTTT. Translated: CASSEAGGSQPQHF.